Included here is one TCR beta chain sequence, with context. Membership in each cohort depended on participant-reported clinical history. The data were taken from a study of blood T cell repertoires in COVID-19. In the study overall: Donors in the United States, Italy and Spain gave samples during acute or convalescent COVID-19. PBMCs, B-cell-depleted T cells, or T cells provided the cDNA or gDNA that made up the material.

In the authors' workflow: For nucleated cells, counts were estimated from reference gene primer amplification. The table came from immunoSEQ multiplex PCR; TCRdb's copy has only in-frame clones and leaves some out. The D gene and trimming were derived from the DNA, and the V and J assignments and clone size from that table. The table includes just over 300,000 clones, around 91% detected once. V shed 0 bases and J 2 bases; nucleotides not matched to a gene: 3. The CDR3 loop spans 16 amino acids. Germline V CDR1 and CDR2: MNHEY, SVGAGI. The sequence derives from a woman aged 18-29 years with acute COVID-19. Sequencing input: PBMCs or T cells enriched from blood (not recorded which). The V gene is TRBV6-5, the J gene TRBJ2-7, with 11 bases matching TRBD2. This chain's CDR3 is CASSYSGTSGTYEQYF. The DNA for the CDR3 is TGTGCCAGCAGTTACTCTGGGACTAGCGGCACCTACGAGCAGTACTTC.